The 26 T cell receptor beta chains below come from one sample, sequenced in a study of cytomegalovirus exposure and HLA in healthy donors. Sequencing used immunoSEQ multiplex PCR; TCRdb keeps in-frame clones, though not all of them. This repertoire shows fewer than 400,000 clones, 86% found once; its top ten account for 0.84%. The sequenced material came from PBMCs. The receptors here all came from a woman in her late teens or twenties in good health and CMV-seronegative.

V gene TRBV4-2 combines with J gene TRBJ2-7, with 11 bases aligning to TRBD2. V was clipped by 3 bases and J by 4 bases; unmatched bases: 20. Germline assignment: CDR1 LGHNA and CDR2 YNFKEQ. The CDR3 extends over 20 amino acids. CDR3 loop: CASSHRGVGGSASGRYEQYF. DNA for the CDR3: TGTGCCAGCAGCCATCGGGGAGTGGGGGGGTCGGCTAGCGGGAGGTACGAGCAGTACTTC.

The chain carries TRBV6-6 and TRBJ2-7; a weak D match, TRBD1 (6 bases). The CDR3 loop spans 14 amino acids. Trimming left V 0 bases short and J 3 bases short, with 9 bases between. Germline CDR1 MNHNY, CDR2 SVGAGI (reference sequence). The CDR3 DNA is TGTGCCAGCAGTTACTCCGAAGGGGGCTACGAGCAGTACTTC. It yields the protein CASSYSEGGYEQYF.

The chain combines TRBV28 with TRBJ2-7, with 7 bases aligning to TRBD1. V trimming: 4 bases; J trimming: 2 bases; junction bases outside the gene matches: 5. Germline V lookup: CDR1 MDHEN, CDR2 SYDVKM. The CDR3 contains 14 residues. CDR3 protein: CASSSPGQPYEQYF. CDR3 nucleotide sequence: TGTGCCAGCAGTTCCCCGGGACAGCCCTACGAGCAGTACTTC.

The genes are TRBV19 and TRBJ2-3, with 9 bases lining up with TRBD2. Germline CDR1 is LNHDA and CDR2 is SQIVND (reference sequence). This CDR3 contains 14 residues. Losses at the gene ends were 2 bases for V and 3 bases for J; bases not matched to a gene: 0. CDR3 bases: TGTGCCAGTAGTATAAGCGGGAGGACAGATACGCAGTATTTT. Protein: CASSISGRTDTQYF.

This clone has more than one count but fewer than ten. The V and J genes are TRBV2 and TRBJ1-4; D is perhaps TRBD1 (5 bases). V was clipped by 4 bases and J by 2 bases, with 11 bases between them. The CDR3 loop spans 15 amino acids. Germline V lookup: CDR1 SNHLY, CDR2 FYNNEI. DNA for the CDR3: TGTGCCAGCAGTGGCCGGGGGGGGACTAATGAAAAACTGTTTTTT. It yields the protein CASSGRGGTNEKLFF.

This chain joins TRBV7-9 and TRBJ2-3; maybe TRBD2 (6 bases). V lost 3 bases and J 0 bases, leaving 7 bases between the germline ends. Germline V gene data show CDR1 as SEHNR and CDR2 as FQNEAQ (reference sequence). This CDR3 has 14 residues. As DNA, the CDR3 is TGTGCCAGCAGCTTCGGGACTAGCACAGATACGCAGTATTTT. Its protein product is CASSFGTSTDTQYF.

This clone came up a few times. V gene TRBV6-6 combines with J gene TRBJ2-7; D remains ambiguous. The CDR3 sequence is 11 residues long. V gave up 6 bases and J gave up 7 bases, with 10 bases separating them. Germline values: CDR1 MNHNY, CDR2 SVGAGI (reference sequence). The CDR3 reads CASSAELEQYF. CDR3 nucleotides: TGTGCCAGCAGCGCTGAGTTGGAGCAGTACTTC.

J is TRBJ1-3 and V is TRBV18; 8 bases align to TRBD1. This CDR3 has 14 amino acids. V lost 4 bases and J lost 3; bases outside the gene matches: 2. Germline V lookup: CDR1 KGHSH, CDR2 LQKENI. CDR3 in amino acids: CASSQDRDGNTIYF. DNA of the CDR3: TGTGCCAGCTCACAGGACAGGGATGGAAACACCATATATTTT.

The rearrangement joins TRBV6-1 to TRBJ1-1, with D unclear. Between the trimmed V and J ends, which lost 8 bases and 4 bases, there was a span of 20 bases. In germline, CDR1 is MNHNS, CDR2 SASEGT. There are 15 residues in the CDR3. CDR3 DNA sequence: TGTGCCAGCCCTCGTGACGGGGTGGCTGGCACTGAAGCTTTCTTT. It encodes CASPRDGVAGTEAFF.

The V gene is TRBV6-1, the J gene TRBJ1-5; D is unresolved. Germline values: CDR1 MNHNS, CDR2 SASEGT. The CDR3 extends over 14 amino acids. V lost 3 bases to trimming and J lost 7 bases, with 13 bases between them. DNA of the CDR3: TGTGCCAGCAGTGAGGGCGGGCCGTTGCAGCCCCAGCATTTT. It is translated as CASSEGGPLQPQHF.

The chain employs TRBV28 and TRBJ2-1; TRBD2 matches 15 bases. Per germline, CDR1 MDHEN and CDR2 SYDVKM. The trim removed 6 bases at V and 6 bases at J, leaving 12 bases unmatched. The CDR3 has 18 residues. The DNA for the CDR3 is TGTGCCAGCAGGTCAGGTGGACTAGCGGGAGGGACGGGCAATGAGCAGTTCTTC. Translation: CASRSGGLAGGTGNEQFF.

The chain uses TRBV30 and TRBJ2-2, with D perhaps matching TRBD2 (5 bases). Deletions cut 2 bases from V and 4 bases from J, with 11 bases between. Germline V CDR1 and CDR2: GTSNPN, SVGIG (reference sequence). CDR3 length equals 14 residues. Here the CDR3 DNA reads TGTGCCTGGAGTCCCAGCGGCCTCACCGGGGAGCTGTTTTTT. Translation: CAWSPSGLTGELFF.

For the CDR3, the DNA is TGTGCCAGCAGCTTGGGGGGAGCGGGAGGGAGCACCGGGGAGCTGTTTTTT. Amino acid sequence: CASSLGGAGGSTGELFF. The J gene is TRBJ2-2, the V gene TRBV5-4, with 10 nucleotides matching TRBD2. The CDR3 runs 17 residues. The V gene end was trimmed by 0 bases and the J gene end by 4 bases; junction bases not matched to a gene: 6. CDR1 SGHNT and CDR2 YYREEE come from the germline V gene (reference sequence). The full variable domain, with the rest looked up from reference TRBV5-4 and TRBJ2-2, is ETGVTQSPTHLIKTRGQQVTLRCSSQSGHNTVSWYQQALGQGPQFIFQYYREEENGRGNFPPRFSGLQFPNYSSELNVNALELDDSALYLCASSLGGAGGSTGELFFGEGSRLTVL.

The chain recombines TRBV5-1 with TRBJ2-7, with D uncertain. The CDR3 has 14 amino acids. Germline loops: CDR1 SGHRS, CDR2 YFSETQ. V lost 0 bases, J lost 0 bases, and 7 bases lay in between. CDR3 sequence (DNA): TGCGCCAGCAGCTTGGTAGACACCTCCTACGAGCAGTACTTC. Its protein is CASSLVDTSYEQYF.

This chain joins TRBV19 and TRBJ1-5; 12 nucleotides match TRBD1. Germline V gives CDR1 LNHDA, CDR2 SQIVND (reference sequence). This CDR3 region has 14 residues. V dropped 5 bases and J dropped 12; count of bases not matched to a gene: 8. The chain's CDR3 is CASSGTGGAGSQHF. Written as DNA, the CDR3 is TGTGCCAGTAGTGGGACAGGGGGCGCCGGGAGCCAGCATTTT.

The gene calls are TRBV9 and TRBJ1-5, with TRBD1 matching over 10 bases. The CDR3 length is 14 residues. V was clipped by 3 bases and J by 10 bases; unmatched bases: 7. Germline values: CDR1 SGDLS, CDR2 YYNGEE. The CDR3 sequence is CASSAGQGRLPQHF. CDR3 nucleotide sequence: TGTGCCAGCAGCGCGGGACAGGGGCGCCTCCCCCAGCATTTT.

The chain has TRBV19 and TRBJ2-2; D gene unclear. The V gene's germline CDR1 is LNHDA and CDR2 SQIVND (reference sequence). V lost 0 bases to trimming and J lost 6 bases, with 8 bases between them. The CDR3 consists of 14 residues. The CDR3 region is CASSIDSFSGELFF. CDR3 DNA: TGTGCCAGTAGTATAGATAGTTTCTCCGGGGAGCTGTTTTTT.

The CDR3: CASSLDGTGVKPQHF. DNA for the CDR3: TGTGCCAGCAGCTTGGACGGGACTGGGGTTAAGCCCCAGCATTTT. The chain is built from TRBV5-8 and TRBJ1-5, with D perhaps TRBD1 (5 bases). Germline V gene data show CDR1 as SGHTS and CDR2 as YDEGEE. The CDR3 has 15 amino acids. V was clipped by 0 bases and J by 8 bases, with 15 bases between them.

The chain joins TRBV28 to TRBJ2-1; 7 bases fit TRBD2. The CDR3 extends over 15 amino acids. V gave up 6 bases and J gave up 4 bases; unmatched junction bases: 9. The germline V gene has CDR1 MDHEN and CDR2 SYDVKM. In nucleotides, the CDR3 is TGTGCCAGCAGGAGAGCGGGGAACCTTTACAATGAGCAGTTCTTC. Translation gives CASRRAGNLYNEQFF. The whole variable domain, filled in from reference TRBV28 and TRBJ2-1, reads DVKVTQSSRYLVKRTGEKVFLECVQDMDHENMFWYRQDPGLGLRLIYFSYDVKMKEKGDIPEGYSVSREKKERFSLILESASTNQTSMYLCASRRAGNLYNEQFFGPGTRLTVL.

This rearrangement joins TRBV28 to TRBJ2-7; maybe TRBD2 (5 bases). Germline assignment: CDR1 MDHEN and CDR2 SYDVKM. The V end lost 6 bases, the J end lost 1 base, and 10 bases lay between the germline ends. This CDR3 comprises 13 residues. The CDR3 spells CASRRTGSYEQYF. The CDR3 nucleotides read TGTGCCAGCAGACGGACGGGATCCTACGAGCAGTACTTC.

With respect to this clone: This CDR3 is also generated by other DNA sequences in the sample. The chain uses TRBV5-1 and TRBJ1-1; D is unclear. Trimming took 0 bases from V and 1 from J, leaving 4 bases between them. This CDR3 has 13 residues. Germline V gene data show CDR1 as SGHRS and CDR2 as YFSETQ. The CDR3 DNA sequence: TGCGCCAGCAGCTTGGTATCGAACACTGAAGCTTTCTTT. Residues: CASSLVSNTEAFF.

This clone was seen a handful of times. The V call is TRBV29-1, the J call TRBJ2-7; 7 bases map to TRBD1. With V trimmed by 7 bases and J by 5 bases, 5 bases remained unmatched. In germline, CDR1 is SQVTM, CDR2 ANQGSEA. CDR3 length: 11 amino acids. The CDR3 protein is CSAWTGHEQYF. In nucleotides, the CDR3 is TGCAGCGCCTGGACAGGCCACGAGCAGTACTTC.

The V call is TRBV7-3, the J call TRBJ2-3; D possibly corresponds to TRBD2 (5 bases). Germline V lookup: CDR1 SGHTA, CDR2 FQGTGA. This CDR3 comprises 16 residues. V lost 3 bases to trimming and J lost 0 bases, with 13 bases between them. The CDR3 protein is CASSFPGLESTDTQYF. CDR3 coding DNA: TGTGCCAGCAGCTTCCCTGGACTCGAGAGCACAGATACGCAGTATTTT.

The J gene is TRBJ1-1, the V gene TRBV6-5, with TRBD1 identical over 7 bases. Germline CDR1 MNHEY, CDR2 SVGAGI. This CDR3 is built from 14 residues. The V and J ends lost 6 bases and 7 bases, in that order; junction bases with no gene match: 11. The CDR3 DNA is TGTGCCAGCAGCCCCCTCAGGGGGGCGGGTGAAGCTTTCTTT. Encoded protein: CASSPLRGAGEAFF.

The rearrangement uses TRBV6-1 and TRBJ2-3; TRBD2 might be the D (5 bases). Germline CDR1 is MNHNS and CDR2 is SASEGT. The V gene lost 4 bases and the J gene lost 0 bases, with 14 bases spanning the gap. CDR3 length equals 16 residues. The CDR3 DNA is TGTGCCAGCAGTGCTTTCACTAGAACAAGCACAGATACGCAGTATTTT. This encodes CASSAFTRTSTDTQYF.

The J gene is TRBJ2-7, the V gene TRBV7-9, with a tentative D call TRBD1 (6 bases). V dropped 5 bases and J dropped 0 bases, with 11 bases sitting between them. The CDR3 extends over 14 amino acids. In germline, CDR1 is SEHNR, CDR2 FQNEAQ (reference sequence). The DNA for the CDR3 is TGTGCCAGCAGCCGGACAGAAACCTCCTACGAGCAGTACTTC. Translation: CASSRTETSYEQYF.